The 4 T cell receptor beta chains in this list originate from one sample, sequenced in a study of T cell repertoires and HLA-DP antigens. These receptors' targets are unknown. Profiled with immunoSEQ multiplex PCR; TCRdb holds only in-frame clones, not every one. The sample includes some 89,000 clones, approximately 89% of them seen just once. The sample was CD4+ T cells from PBMCs. Every receptor here comes from a middle-aged man in good health and CMV-seronegative.

The chain recombines TRBV7-2 with TRBJ1-1, with D tentatively TRBD1 (6 bases). The length of the CDR3 is 13 residues. The V end was cut by 5 bases, the J end by 1 base, with 8 bases between. Germline CDR1 is SGHTA and CDR2 is FQGNSA. This CDR3 is CASSTGQNTEAFF. The CDR3 region has the DNA TGTGCCAGCAGCACGGGACAGAACACTGAAGCTTTCTTT.

The V call is TRBV6-6, the J call TRBJ1-5; the match to TRBD1 covers 10 bases. The germline V gene has CDR1 MNHNY and CDR2 SVGAGI (reference sequence). The CDR3 loop spans 15 amino acids. Losses at the gene ends were 7 bases for V and 8 bases for J; bases not matched to a gene: 11. The CDR3 bases are TGTGCCAGCACTACCCCGGGACAGGGGAAAAAGCCCCAGCATTTT. This gives the protein CASTTPGQGKKPQHF.

The CDR3 nucleotides are TGTGCCAGCAGGGTCTCGGGCGCCTCCTACGAGCAGTACTTC. Protein sequence: CASRVSGASYEQYF. V gene TRBV6-5 combines with J gene TRBJ2-7; D call uncertain. Germline assignment: CDR1 MNHEY and CDR2 SVGAGI. The CDR3 has 14 residues. The V end lost 6 bases, the J end lost 0 bases, and 12 bases lay between the germline ends.

The V gene is TRBV30, the J gene TRBJ2-3; 7 bases align to TRBD2. CDR1 is GTSNPN and CDR2 is SVGIG in the germline V gene (reference sequence). The CDR3 loop spans 16 amino acids. J was trimmed by 1 base and V by 0 bases; bases with no gene match: 7. The CDR3 DNA reads as TGTGCCTGGAGTGTAGCGGGGCTTACTGGCACAGATACGCAGTATTTT. This translates into CAWSVAGLTGTDTQYF.